A single sample gave rise to the 22 T cell receptor beta chains below, sequenced in a study of T cell changes during pregnancy in multiple sclerosis. TCRdb's table, derived via immunoSEQ multiplex PCR, lists solely in-frame clones and lacks some. The table shows tens of thousands of clones, with roughly 96% occurring only once. The specimen comprised peripheral blood, sampled in the second trimester of pregnancy. Receptor source: a female donor with multiple sclerosis, enrolled in a pregnancy study.

This sequence joins TRBV7-9 and TRBJ2-7, with a weak D call TRBD1 (5 bases). Trimming left V 0 bases short and J 3 bases short, with 12 bases between. CDR1 and CDR2 from the germline V gene are SEHNR and FQNEAQ (reference sequence). This CDR3 contains 15 residues. The CDR3 here is CASSLAQGSNYEQYF. CDR3 DNA sequence: TGTGCCAGCAGCTTAGCCCAGGGATCTAACTACGAGCAGTACTTC.

This chain joins TRBV7-2 and TRBJ1-2; a possible D gene is TRBD1 (6 bases). Trimming left V 5 bases short and J 8 bases short, with 15 bases between. The CDR3 length is 13 residues. Germline values: CDR1 SGHTA, CDR2 FQGNSA. The chain's CDR3 is CASSPGQLGGYTF. CDR3 in DNA: TGTGCCAGCAGCCCTGGACAGTTGGGCGGCTACACCTTC.

This clone was seen once. The chain combines TRBV5-8 with TRBJ2-5; 9 nucleotides match TRBD2. CDR1 is SGHTS and CDR2 is YDEGEE in the germline V gene. This CDR3 has 17 amino acids. V shed 1 base and J 3 bases; nucleotides not matched to a gene: 10. This chain's CDR3 is CASSLYGLAGAEETQYF. CDR3 nucleotide sequence: TGTGCCAGCAGCTTGTATGGGTTAGCGGGGGCTGAAGAGACCCAGTACTTC. The full variable domain, completed using reference TRBV5-8 and TRBJ2-5, is EAGVTQSPTHLIKTRGQQATLRCSPISGHTSVYWYQQALGLGLQFLLWYDEGEERNRGNFPPRFSGRQFPNYSSELNVNALELEDSALYLCASSLYGLAGAEETQYFGPGTRLLVL.

The genes are TRBV19 and TRBJ1-1, with D uncertain. V lost 6 bases and J lost 3, with 20 bases in between. The CDR3 contains 16 residues. Per the germline V gene, CDR1 is LNHDA and CDR2 is SQIVND (reference sequence). CDR3 sequence reads: CASSLRRAGTDTEAFF. The CDR3, as DNA: TGTGCCAGTAGCCTCCGGAGGGCAGGTACGGACACTGAAGCTTTCTTT.

The CDR3 DNA is TGTGCCAGTACCACGACAGGGAGCTCTGGAAACACCATATATTTT. Translating gives CASTTTGSSGNTIYF. The genes are TRBV19 and TRBJ1-3, with 7 bases identical to TRBD1. This CDR3 is built from 15 residues. Germline V gene sequence: CDR1 LNHDA, CDR2 SQIVND (reference sequence). After removal of 7 bases from V and 0 bases from J, the junction contained 6 bases not matched to a gene.

The genes are TRBV5-4 and TRBJ2-7; the D gene is possibly TRBD1 (5 bases). Trimming left V 0 bases short and J 3 bases short, with 13 bases between. The CDR3 covers 15 residues. Per the germline V gene, CDR1 is SGHNT and CDR2 is YYREEE (reference sequence). Here the CDR3 reads CASSLVARGNYEQYF. CDR3 in DNA: TGTGCCAGCAGCTTGGTAGCTAGGGGAAACTACGAGCAGTACTTC.

The gene calls are TRBV7-6 and TRBJ1-1; TRBD1 is a possible D gene (5 bases). CDR3 length equals 14 residues. Trimming removed 5 bases from V and 0 bases from J, with 10 bases in between. Per germline, CDR1 SGHVS and CDR2 FNYEAQ. The CDR3 sequence: CASSPGKMNTEAFF. DNA of the CDR3: TGTGCCAGCAGCCCAGGGAAGATGAACACTGAAGCTTTCTTT.

The chain joins TRBV4-2 to TRBJ2-2; 9 positions agree with TRBD1. The V gene end was trimmed by 4 bases and the J gene end by 13 bases; junction bases not matched to a gene: 13. The CDR3 loop spans 15 amino acids. CDR1 is LGHNA, CDR2 YNFKEQ, per germline. CDR3 in amino acids: CASSPRDREKEGLFF. The DNA of the CDR3 is TGTGCCAGCAGCCCCCGGGACAGGGAGAAGGAGGGGCTGTTTTTT.

The rearrangement joins TRBV6-1 to TRBJ2-7, with D perhaps TRBD2 (7 bases). From germline, CDR1 is MNHNS and CDR2 SASEGT. V lost 4 bases and J lost 4, with 14 bases in between. There are 14 residues in the CDR3. Here the CDR3 DNA reads TGTGCCAGCAGTGGGCACAGGGAGGGGTACGAGCAGTACTTC. It is translated as CASSGHREGYEQYF.

This clone appeared once. Here the CDR3 reads CASSYSQQGVRGYTF. CDR3 nucleotides: TGTGCCAGCAGTTATAGTCAACAGGGAGTTAGAGGCTACACCTTC. V is TRBV2 and J is TRBJ1-2; D perhaps matches TRBD1 (6 bases). This CDR3 is built from 15 residues. Trimming cost V 5 bases and J 8 bases, with 21 bases left between them. Germline V gene lookup returns CDR1 SNHLY and CDR2 FYNNEI. The variable domain in full, with the rest retrieved from reference TRBV2 and TRBJ1-2, is EPEVTQTPSHQVTQMGQEVILRCVPISNHLYFYWYRQILGQKVEFLVSFYNNEISEKSEIFDDQFSVERPDGSNFTLKIRSTKLEDSAMYFCASSYSQQGVRGYTFGSGTRLTVV.

V gene TRBV7-2 combines with J gene TRBJ1-1, with TRBD1 identical over 7 bases. V gave up 0 bases and J gave up 0 bases; unmatched junction bases: 7. There are 17 residues in the CDR3. CDR1 and CDR2 (germline): SGHTA, FQGNSA. CDR3 amino acids: CASSLALTGLLNTEAFF. The CDR3 DNA is TGTGCCAGCAGCTTAGCGCTGACAGGGCTTTTGAACACTGAAGCTTTCTTT.

The V call is TRBV11-3, the J call TRBJ2-1, with TRBD2 identical over 14 bases. Germline CDR1 reads SGHNT; CDR2 reads YENEEA. The junction had 8 bases not matched to a gene; V was cut back by 5 bases and J by 8 bases. This CDR3 comprises 16 residues. CDR3 protein: CASSAPGTSGSDEQFF. Written as DNA, the CDR3 is TGTGCCAGCAGCGCTCCCGGGACTAGCGGGAGTGATGAGCAGTTCTTC.

The chain has TRBV18 and TRBJ2-7; 9 bases line up with TRBD1. Germline assignment: CDR1 KGHSH and CDR2 LQKENI. With 0 bases clipped from V and 3 bases from J, the junction kept 3 bases outside the gene matches. This CDR3 has 15 amino acids. CDR3 sequence reads: CASSPPGTGYYEQYF. The CDR3 nucleotides are TGTGCCAGCTCACCACCCGGGACAGGGTACTACGAGCAGTACTTC.

The V and J genes are TRBV2 and TRBJ2-6, with TRBD2 as a possible D gene (5 bases). The CDR3 has 15 residues. Trimming pared 6 bases from V and 1 base from J, leaving 10 bases between. Germline V gene sequence: CDR1 SNHLY, CDR2 FYNNEI. The CDR3 loop is CASSEGRSGANVLTF. DNA for the CDR3: TGTGCCAGCAGCGAGGGCCGTTCTGGGGCCAACGTCCTGACTTTC.

The rearrangement uses TRBV5-1 and TRBJ1-3; TRBD1 matches 7 bases. This CDR3 is built from 17 residues. The trim removed 0 bases at V and 3 bases at J, leaving 9 bases unmatched. CDR1 and CDR2 (germline): SGHRS, YFSETQ. The CDR3 here is CASSLAQTGLDGNTIYF. The DNA for the CDR3 is TGCGCCAGCAGCTTGGCCCAGACAGGGCTGGATGGAAACACCATATATTTT.

J is TRBJ2-7 and V is TRBV10-1; D remains unclear. The ends were cut back, 2 bases at V and 0 bases at J, with 8 bases in the middle. The germline V gene encodes CDR1 WNHNN and CDR2 SYGVQD (reference sequence). The CDR3 loop spans 14 amino acids. DNA for the CDR3: TGCGCCAGCAGTGAGAACCCCAGCTCCTACGAGCAGTACTTC. It encodes CASSENPSSYEQYF.

The chain is built from TRBV4-1 and TRBJ2-1; D is perhaps TRBD1 (6 bases). The CDR3 totals 17 residues. In germline, CDR1 is MGHRA, CDR2 YSYEKL. V shed 1 base and J shed 4 bases, with 17 bases lying between them. The CDR3, as DNA: TGCGCCAGCAGCCAAGCCCAGGGGATTGGGGCATACAATGAGCAGTTCTTC. It codes for CASSQAQGIGAYNEQFF.

The chain links TRBV27 to TRBJ2-7, with TRBD1 identical over 7 bases. With 6 bases clipped from V and 0 bases from J, the junction kept 5 bases outside the gene matches. This CDR3 contains 14 residues. The germline gives CDR1 MNHEY, CDR2 SMNVEV (reference sequence). The CDR3 is CASRSTGYSYEQYF. The DNA for the CDR3 is TGTGCCAGCAGGTCGACAGGGTACTCCTACGAGCAGTACTTC.

The chain is built from TRBV19 and TRBJ1-1, with D possibly TRBD1 on 6 matching bases. CDR3 length: 17 amino acids. V dropped 8 bases and J dropped 0 bases, with 22 bases sitting between them. Germline loops: CDR1 LNHDA, CDR2 SQIVND (reference sequence). CDR3 loop: CASREGQGPPLNTEAFF. CDR3 DNA sequence: TGTGCCAGTCGAGAGGGGCAGGGGCCACCACTGAACACTGAAGCTTTCTTT.

V is TRBV9 and J is TRBJ1-4; D may be TRBD1 (6 bases). Germline loops: CDR1 SGDLS, CDR2 YYNGEE. V was cut by 4 bases and J by 3 bases, with 13 bases left in between. CDR3 length equals 15 residues. The CDR3 reads CASSTSDSSNEKLFF. Here the CDR3 DNA reads TGTGCCAGCAGCACCTCGGACAGTTCTAATGAAAAACTGTTTTTT.

The J gene is TRBJ2-7, the V gene TRBV19; 11 bases are a match to TRBD2. The CDR3 loop spans 16 amino acids. Trimming at V came to 4 bases and at J to 5 bases, leaving 10 bases not matched to a gene. The germline V gene encodes CDR1 LNHDA and CDR2 SQIVND (reference sequence). The CDR3 is CASSKFLTSGNDEQYF. In nucleotides, the CDR3 is TGTGCCAGTAGTAAATTCCTGACTAGCGGGAACGACGAGCAGTACTTC.

This clone was counted once. The genes are TRBV19 and TRBJ1-5; 12 positions match TRBD1. V gave up 8 bases and J gave up 6 bases; unmatched junction bases: 5. The length of the CDR3 is 14 residues. Per germline, CDR1 LNHDA and CDR2 SQIVND (reference sequence). The CDR3 DNA follows: TGTGCCAGTTGGGACAGGGGGCAAGGTCAGCCCCAGCATTTT. Translation: CASWDRGQGQPQHF.